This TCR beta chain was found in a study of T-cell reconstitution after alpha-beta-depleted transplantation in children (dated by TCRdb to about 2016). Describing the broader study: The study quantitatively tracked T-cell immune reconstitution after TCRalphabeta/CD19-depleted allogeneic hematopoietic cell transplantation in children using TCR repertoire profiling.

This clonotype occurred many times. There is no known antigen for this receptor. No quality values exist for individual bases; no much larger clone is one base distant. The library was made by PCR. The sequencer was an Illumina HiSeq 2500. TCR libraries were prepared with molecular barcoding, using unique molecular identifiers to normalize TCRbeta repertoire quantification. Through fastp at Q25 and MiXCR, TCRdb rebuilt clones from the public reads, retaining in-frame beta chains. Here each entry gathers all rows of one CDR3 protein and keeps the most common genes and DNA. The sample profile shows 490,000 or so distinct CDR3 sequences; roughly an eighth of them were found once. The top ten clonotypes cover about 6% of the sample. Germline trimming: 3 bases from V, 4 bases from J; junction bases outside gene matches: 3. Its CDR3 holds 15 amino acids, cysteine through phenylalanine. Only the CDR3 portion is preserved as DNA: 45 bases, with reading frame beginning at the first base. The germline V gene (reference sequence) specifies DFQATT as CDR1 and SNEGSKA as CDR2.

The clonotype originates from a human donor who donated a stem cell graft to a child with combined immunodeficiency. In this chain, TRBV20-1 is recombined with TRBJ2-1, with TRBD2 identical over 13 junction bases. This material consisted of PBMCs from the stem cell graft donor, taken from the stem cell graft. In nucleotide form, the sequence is TGCAGTGCTAGTGGACTAGCGGGAGCTTACAATGAGCAGTTCTTC. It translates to CSASGLAGAYNEQFF.